A single sample is the source of the 11 T cell receptor beta chains below, sequenced in a study of cytomegalovirus exposure and HLA in healthy donors. Use of 60 Vbeta and 13 Jbeta primers characterized the PCR. Using immunoSEQ multiplex PCR, the repertoire was profiled, and TCRdb retains in-frame clones only, with some absent. The data show 75,000 to 100,000 clones, about 77% seen once. The material sequenced was PBMCs. The receptors stem from a man aged 35-49 years in good health and CMV-seronegative.

The V and J genes are TRBV6-1 and TRBJ2-2; D may be TRBD2 (5 bases). Deletions cut 6 bases from V and 4 bases from J, with 15 bases between. The CDR3 loop spans 15 amino acids. Germline loops: CDR1 MNHNS, CDR2 SASEGT. The CDR3 is CASRATPGTTGELFF. CDR3 DNA sequence: TGTGCCAGCAGGGCGACTCCGGGAACCACCGGGGAGCTGTTTTTT.

This chain connects TRBV19 to TRBJ1-1, with D hard to call. Germline CDR1 is LNHDA and CDR2 is SQIVND (reference sequence). The CDR3 loop spans 15 amino acids. Trimming removed 1 base at V and 2 bases at J, with 11 bases between. CDR3 sequence: CASSIVRQVNTEAFF. The CDR3 DNA is TGTGCCAGTAGTATAGTCCGGCAGGTTAACACTGAAGCTTTCTTT.

This CDR3 reads CASSKRDSYSGANVLTF. The CDR3 coding sequence is TGTGCCAGCAGTAAAAGGGACAGTTACTCTGGGGCCAACGTCCTGACTTTC. V and J are TRBV2 and TRBJ2-6, with TRBD1 matching over 7 bases. CDR1 SNHLY and CDR2 FYNNEI come from the germline V gene. With 5 bases clipped from V and 0 bases from J, the junction kept 7 bases outside the gene matches. The length of the CDR3 is 17 residues. Variable domain in full (rest from reference TRBV2 and TRBJ2-6): EPEVTQTPSHQVTQMGQEVILRCVPISNHLYFYWYRQILGQKVEFLVSFYNNEISEKSEIFDDQFSVERPDGSNFTLKIRSTKLEDSAMYFCASSKRDSYSGANVLTFGAGSRLTVL.

This chain connects TRBV9 to TRBJ1-2, with TRBD1 matching over 11 bases. CDR1 SGDLS and CDR2 YYNGEE come from the germline V gene. V shed 7 bases, J shed 4 bases, and the junction held 3 bases outside the gene matches. The CDR3 length is 13 residues. This chain's CDR3 is CASGDRGSYGYTF. CDR3 coding DNA: TGTGCCAGCGGGGACAGGGGGTCCTATGGCTACACCTTC.

The CDR3 is CASSQGRPAPDRRPYEQYF. The CDR3 bases are TGTGCCAGCAGCCAAGGTAGGCCGGCACCAGACAGGCGCCCCTACGAGCAGTACTTC. The genes are TRBV4-2 and TRBJ2-7; tentative D call: TRBD1 (6 bases). Germline assignment: CDR1 LGHNA and CDR2 YNFKEQ. The ends were cut back, 1 base at V and 2 bases at J, with 24 bases in the middle. The CDR3 runs 19 residues.

The chain has TRBV19 and TRBJ2-1, with 14 bases matching TRBD2. This CDR3 is built from 17 residues. V trimming: 0 bases; J trimming: 7 bases; junction bases outside the gene matches: 5. Germline values: CDR1 LNHDA, CDR2 SQIVND (reference sequence). CDR3 sequence: CASSIEVRTSGGNEQFF. The DNA for the CDR3 is TGTGCCAGTAGTATAGAAGTAAGGACTAGCGGGGGGAATGAGCAGTTCTTC.

V and J are TRBV5-6 and TRBJ2-1; possibly TRBD1 for D (6 bases). CDR3 size: 15 residues. Germline values: CDR1 SGHDT, CDR2 YYEEEE. Trimming cost V 1 base and J 4 bases, with 12 bases left between them. The CDR3 DNA reads as TGTGCCAGCAGCTTGTACAGGGCCTATTACAATGAGCAGTTCTTC. This encodes CASSLYRAYYNEQFF.

The rearrangement links TRBV6-5 to TRBJ2-5; D gene uncertain. TRBJ2-7 explains the end of the DNA better; the J call may be wrong. The CDR3 length is 15 residues. Germline CDR1 and CDR2: MNHEY and SVGAGI. In nucleotides, the CDR3 is TGTGCCAGCAGTTACTCGAGTTCCTCCCCCTACGAGCAGTACTTC. Translated: CASSYSSSSPYEQYF.

V is TRBV10-2 and J is TRBJ2-3, with 12 nucleotides matching TRBD2. The V segment lost 6 bases and the J segment 8 bases; nucleotides outside the gene matches: 9. Germline lookup yields CDR1 WSHSY and CDR2 SAAADI. The CDR3 spans 15 residues. The CDR3 sequence: CASRTSGGGPGTQYF. The CDR3 coding sequence is TGCGCCAGCAGGACTAGCGGGGGTGGTCCGGGTACGCAGTATTTT.

This rearrangement joins TRBV2 to TRBJ1-2, with TRBD1 identical over 7 bases. The CDR3 length is 14 residues. Germline V gene sequence: CDR1 SNHLY, CDR2 FYNNEI. The trim removed 6 bases at V and 8 bases at J, leaving 12 bases unmatched. The CDR3 DNA reads as TGTGCCAGCAGGGAACAGGGGACCGGAGAAGGCTACACCTTC. Its protein is CASREQGTGEGYTF. Full variable domain (outside the CDR3, taken from reference TRBV2 and TRBJ1-2): EPEVTQTPSHQVTQMGQEVILRCVPISNHLYFYWYRQILGQKVEFLVSFYNNEISEKSEIFDDQFSVERPDGSNFTLKIRSTKLEDSAMYFCASREQGTGEGYTFGSGTRLTVV.

The chain links TRBV6-7 to TRBJ2-7, with D possibly TRBD2 on 6 matching bases. TRBV6-7 is an ORF, with its function uncertain. V lost 1 base, J lost 3 bases, and 19 bases lay in between. The CDR3 runs 17 residues. The CDR3 region has the DNA TGTGCCAGCAGTTACTTCAAAGCCGGGACTGTGTACTACGAGCAGTACTTC. As protein: CASSYFKAGTVYYEQYF.